The 4 T cell receptor beta chains below were found in one sample sequenced in a study of cytomegalovirus exposure and HLA in healthy donors. This PCR relied on a set of 60 Vbeta primers and 13 Jbeta primers. Clones were read by immunoSEQ multiplex PCR, and TCRdb kept only the in-frame ones, dropping some. The table lists some 150,000 clones, just under 80% of them singletons, with 1.1% in the top ten. The material sequenced was PBMCs. The origin of the receptors is a male donor in good health and CMV-seronegative.

The chain has TRBV5-4 and TRBJ1-6, with unresolved D. The CDR3 covers 13 residues. The V end was cut by 3 bases, the J end by 7 bases, with 8 bases between. From germline, CDR1 is SGHNT and CDR2 YYREEE (reference sequence). In DNA form, the CDR3 reads TGTGCCAGCAGCTCCGGAGTAAATTCACCCCTCCACTTT. Protein sequence: CASSSGVNSPLHF. The whole variable domain, remainder taken from reference TRBV5-4 and TRBJ1-6, is ETGVTQSPTHLIKTRGQQVTLRCSSQSGHNTVSWYQQALGQGPQFIFQYYREEENGRGNFPPRFSGLQFPNYSSELNVNALELDDSALYLCASSSGVNSPLHFGNGTRLTVT.

V usage is TRBV27 and J usage is TRBJ2-5; 16 nucleotides agree with TRBD2. Germline V gene sequence: CDR1 MNHEY, CDR2 SMNVEV (reference sequence). The CDR3 has 16 residues. V gave up 5 bases and J gave up 4 bases; unmatched junction bases: 4. CDR3 bases: TGTGCCAGCAGTATAGGGACTAGCGGGGGGGCAGAGACCCAGTACTTC. Its protein product is CASSIGTSGGAETQYF.

The chain couples TRBV2 to TRBJ1-5; tentative D call: TRBD1 (5 bases). V was clipped by 0 bases and J by 2 bases, with 8 bases between them. Germline V gene data show CDR1 as SNHLY and CDR2 as FYNNEI. This CDR3 has 15 residues. The CDR3 DNA follows: TGTGCCAGCAGTGAAGCGGGGCAGGGCAATCAGCCCCAGCATTTT. It translates to CASSEAGQGNQPQHF. Full variable domain (rest looked up from reference TRBV2 and TRBJ1-5): EPEVTQTPSHQVTQMGQEVILRCVPISNHLYFYWYRQILGQKVEFLVSFYNNEISEKSEIFDDQFSVERPDGSNFTLKIRSTKLEDSAMYFCASSEAGQGNQPQHFGDGTRLSIL.

The V and J genes are TRBV7-2 and TRBJ1-1; tentative D call: TRBD1 (6 bases). Germline V CDR1 and CDR2: SGHTA, FQGNSA. V was shortened by 5 bases and J by 7 bases, with 17 bases between the two germline ends. This CDR3 region has 14 residues. Here the CDR3 reads CASSPWDKEGEAFF. CDR3 bases: TGTGCCAGCAGCCCATGGGACAAGGAAGGTGAAGCTTTCTTT.